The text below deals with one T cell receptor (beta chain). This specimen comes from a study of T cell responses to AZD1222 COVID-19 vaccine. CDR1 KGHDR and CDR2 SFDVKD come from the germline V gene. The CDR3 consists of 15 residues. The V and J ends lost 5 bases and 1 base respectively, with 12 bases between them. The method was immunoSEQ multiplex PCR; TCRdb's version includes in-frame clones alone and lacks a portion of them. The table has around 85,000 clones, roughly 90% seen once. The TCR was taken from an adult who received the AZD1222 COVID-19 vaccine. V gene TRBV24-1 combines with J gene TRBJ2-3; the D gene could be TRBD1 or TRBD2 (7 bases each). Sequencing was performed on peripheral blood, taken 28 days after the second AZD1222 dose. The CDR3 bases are TGTGCCACCAGTGCAGGGGGGGCAGGCACAGATACGCAGTATTTT. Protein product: CATSAGGAGTDTQYF.